The T cell receptor beta chain under discussion was sequenced for a study of cytomegalovirus exposure and HLA in healthy donors. Study-wide results and caveats: Confirmation in vitro established that a few CMV-associated chains were specific for CMV antigens.

The CDR3 contains 15 residues. CDR1 and CDR2 (germline): KGHSH, LQKENI. Trimming took 3 bases from V and 1 from J, leaving 13 bases between them. PCR employed 60 Vbeta and 13 Jbeta primers. Method: immunoSEQ multiplex PCR; TCRdb's copy keeps in-frame clones and lacks some. The sample consists of over 130,000 clones, around 90% of them appearing once. To note about this clone: Its antigen remains unknown.

This receptor was identified in a woman between 40 and 55 years old in good health and CMV-seronegative. Sequenced sample: PBMCs. J is TRBJ2-7 and V is TRBV18; D might be TRBD1 (5 bases). The CDR3 protein is CASSPKAGSSYEQYF. The CDR3 DNA sequence: TGTGCCAGCTCACCGAAGGCAGGGTCGTCCTACGAGCAGTACTTC.